These 15 T cell receptor beta chains came from one sample sequenced in a study of PD-1 and CTLA-4 blockade in melanoma. Using immunoSEQ multiplex PCR, the repertoire was profiled, and TCRdb retains in-frame clones only, with some absent. Of 34,000 or so clones in the sample, 88% were seen once. This specimen consisted of CD8+ T cells from peripheral blood, obtained from a patient given anti-PD-1 treatment. The receptors shown here come from a human donor with melanoma.

This rearrangement joins TRBV7-8 to TRBJ1-5; tentatively, D is TRBD1 (5 bases). Looked up from germline, CDR1 is SGHVS and CDR2 is FQNEAQ. Trimming took off 6 bases at V and 1 base at J, with 13 bases between the two ends. The CDR3 sequence is 15 residues long. The CDR3: CASRATGMSNQPQHF. The CDR3 coding sequence is TGTGCCAGCAGAGCTACAGGAATGAGCAATCAGCCCCAGCATTTT.

The rearrangement uses TRBV28 and TRBJ2-7, with D uncertain. The CDR3 runs to 12 residues. The ends were cut back, 4 bases at V and 5 bases at J, with 9 bases in the middle. Per the germline V gene, CDR1 is MDHEN and CDR2 is SYDVKM. CDR3 residues: CASSSPLNEQYF. In DNA form, the CDR3 reads TGTGCCAGCAGTTCCCCTCTCAACGAGCAGTACTTC.

This clone was seen a single time. This sequence joins TRBV29-1 and TRBJ1-5, with 9 positions matching TRBD1. The CDR3 is 12 amino acids. V lost 3 bases to trimming and J lost 13 bases; unmatched junction nucleotides: 7. The V gene's germline CDR1 is SQVTM and CDR2 ANQGSEA. In nucleotides, the CDR3 is TGCAGCGTTGAGGGGACAGGGCCGGGTCAGCATTTT. Encoded protein: CSVEGTGPGQHF. The whole variable domain, filled in from reference TRBV29-1 and TRBJ1-5, reads SAVISQKPSRDICQRGTSLTIQCQVDSQVTMMFWYRQQPGQSLTLIATANQGSEATYESGFVIDKFPISRPNLTFSTLTVSNMSPEDSSIYLCSVEGTGPGQHFGDGTRLSIL.

The J gene is TRBJ2-3, the V gene TRBV5-8; TRBD1 agrees at 11 bases. V trimming: 3 bases; J trimming: 6 bases; junction bases outside the gene matches: 6. The CDR3 contains 15 residues. Per the germline V gene, CDR1 is SGHTS and CDR2 is YDEGEE. CDR3 residues: CASSWDRGVRDTQYF. CDR3 nucleotide sequence: TGTGCCAGCAGCTGGGACAGGGGGGTTAGGGATACGCAGTATTTT.

J is TRBJ1-3 and V is TRBV28; 8 bases map to TRBD1. The germline gives CDR1 MDHEN, CDR2 SYDVKM. The CDR3 sequence is 16 residues long. V lost 2 bases, J lost 2 bases, and 5 bases stayed unmatched. The CDR3 bases are TGTGCCAGCAGTTTAAGGCAGGGGGCGCCTGGAAACACCATATATTTT. Translated: CASSLRQGAPGNTIYF.

This chain connects TRBV6-2 or TRBV6-3 to TRBJ1-1, with a weak D call TRBD1 (5 bases). Looked up from germline, CDR1 is MNHEY and CDR2 is SVGEGT. The V and J ends lost 2 bases and 7 bases respectively, with 14 bases between them. The CDR3 extends over 14 amino acids. CDR3 sequence (DNA): TGTGCCAGCAGTTACCAGGGAATGTTTGATGAAGCTTTCTTT. The encoded protein is CASSYQGMFDEAFF.

V usage is TRBV6-1 and J usage is TRBJ2-5, with 10 bases that match TRBD2. This CDR3 has 18 amino acids. V lost 1 base, J lost 0 bases, and 8 bases stayed unmatched. Germline V gives CDR1 MNHNS, CDR2 SASEGT. The DNA of the CDR3 is TGTGCCAGCAGTGAAGATATAGCGGGGGGCCCGTACCAAGAGACCCAGTACTTC. This codes for CASSEDIAGGPYQETQYF.

The chain recombines TRBV21-1 with TRBJ1-1. TRBV21-1 represents a pseudogene. This CDR3 comprises 16 residues. In DNA, the CDR3 is TGTGCCAGCAGCCATCGGGGGTACGGGCGAAACACTGAAGCTTTCTTT. Its protein is CASSHRGYGRNTEAFF.

The chain employs TRBV2 and TRBJ2-1, with 8 bases aligning to TRBD2. Germline CDR1 SNHLY, CDR2 FYNNEI. The CDR3 sequence is 16 residues long. V was pared by 4 bases and J by 0 bases, with 5 bases of the junction left unmatched. The CDR3 loop reads CASSVRGGSSYNEQFF. The DNA for the CDR3 is TGTGCCAGCAGTGTCCGGGGGGGAAGCTCCTACAATGAGCAGTTCTTC.

This chain links TRBV6-5 with TRBJ2-7, with TRBD2 as a possible D gene (6 bases). V was pared by 8 bases and J by 2 bases, with 10 bases between. CDR1 MNHEY and CDR2 SVGAGI come from the germline V gene. The CDR3 sequence is 12 residues long. CDR3 in DNA: TGTGCCAGCCTGGGGGGACCCTACGAGCAGTACTTC. This gives the protein CASLGGPYEQYF.

The V and J genes are TRBV5-6 and TRBJ2-1; D unresolved. The V gene lost 2 bases and the J gene lost 1 base, with 1 base spanning the gap. The CDR3 loop spans 12 amino acids. Germline V gene data show CDR1 as SGHDT and CDR2 as YYEEEE. The CDR3 spells CASSLSYNEQFF. For the CDR3, the DNA is TGTGCCAGCAGCTTATCCTACAATGAGCAGTTCTTC.

DNA for the CDR3: TGCGCCACCGGCGGCGCGGGGGGAAACACAGATACGCAGTATTTT. This sequence encodes CATGGAGGNTDTQYF. The J gene is TRBJ2-3, the V gene TRBV4-1; 8 bases fit TRBD2. Germline V gives CDR1 MGHRA, CDR2 YSYEKL. This CDR3 comprises 15 residues. The trim removed 10 bases at V and 2 bases at J, leaving 11 bases unmatched.

The chain recombines TRBV15 with TRBJ2-1, with 10 bases aligning to TRBD2. CDR3 length: 13 amino acids. Germline CDR1 LNHNV, CDR2 YYDKDF (reference sequence). CDR3 protein: CASGTSDYNEQFF. CDR3 DNA: TGTGCTTCCGGGACTAGCGACTACAATGAGCAGTTCTTC.

The V call is TRBV4-1, the J call TRBJ2-7; 9 positions agree with TRBD1. The CDR3 spans 16 residues. V shed 0 bases, J shed 3 bases, and the junction held 6 bases outside the gene matches. Germline V CDR1 and CDR2: MGHRA, YSYEKL. The CDR3 DNA reads as TGCGCCAGCAGCCAAGATCGGGGGACAGGGTACTACGAGCAGTACTTC. It encodes CASSQDRGTGYYEQYF.

This clone came up a few times. The rearrangement uses TRBV7-9 and TRBJ1-2; 10 bases match TRBD1. From germline, CDR1 is SEHNR and CDR2 FQNEAQ (reference sequence). V trimming: 5 bases; J trimming: 3 bases; junction bases outside the gene matches: 3. CDR3 size: 14 residues. The CDR3 region is CASSPGQGDYGYTF. The CDR3, as DNA: TGTGCCAGCAGCCCTGGACAGGGGGACTATGGCTACACCTTC.